One TCR beta chain is described in this entry. The sample comes from a study of CD8 T cells in Susac syndrome. Study details: Within the sequenced Susac syndrome patient group, over 5 exhibited active disease and eight were in remission.

The CDR3 length is 13 residues. The germline V gene has CDR1 SGDLS and CDR2 YYNGEE. V shed 4 bases and J shed 3 bases, with 11 bases lying between them. RNA, at about 0.5 to 1 ug, was reverse transcribed with random hexamers. TCRdb reanalysed the immunoSEQ multiplex PCR reads using MiXCR and keeps one entry per CDR3 protein. The sample records some 190,000 distinct CDR3 sequences, approximately 94% being singletons. The V call is TRBV9, the J call TRBJ2-7; D might be TRBD2 (5 bases). Material: CD4+ T cells from PBMCs. The source is a human donor with Susac syndrome. CDR3 protein: CASSPFSDYEQYF. In nucleotides, the CDR3 is TGTGCCAGCAGCCCTTTTAGCGACTACGAGCAGTACTTC.